This TCR beta chain was recovered during a study of OX40 agonist ivuxolimab in advanced cancers. Data came from immunoSEQ multiplex PCR; TCRdb stores just in-frame clones and leaves some out. The data show 20,000 to 25,000 clones, under 85% seen once. Germline CDR1 reads SNHLY; CDR2 reads FYNNEI. There are 12 residues in the CDR3. On this clone itself: Antigen specificity is unknown.

Samples were taken at baseline and on day 1 of cycles 4 and 7. General study findings and limits: Researchers report that CD8+ T cells had, on average, more expanded clones than CD4+.

This TCR was recovered from an adult with an advanced solid tumor such as melanoma, head and neck, liver or kidney cancer. The gene calls are TRBV2 and TRBJ2-5; no definite D call. Near its end, the DNA agrees better with TRBJ2-7, so the J call may be wrong. The sequencing used CD4+ or CD8+ T cells sorted from blood, collected in a trial of the OX40 agonist ivuxolimab. The CDR3 spells CASTRQTYEQYF. DNA for the CDR3: TGTGCCAGCACTCGGCAAACCTACGAGCAGTACTTC.